The source of this T cell receptor (beta chain) is a study of T cell repertoires in cytomegalovirus infection. Study-level information: A matching HLA type, together with CMV infection, was signaled by public TCR beta signatures. Study-wide results and limits: Cumulative frequency (of public TCR beta family members) identified carriers of CMV plus the relevant HLA. Within the response measured ex vivo, HLA-C-restricted CMV-specific TCR beta clonotypes were dominant.

This CDR3 is 15 amino acids long. Trimming cost V 4 bases and J 1 base, with 13 bases left between them. Per the germline V gene, CDR1 is SGHAT and CDR2 is FQNNGV. TCRdb called the reads again in MiXCR, with one record for every CDR3 protein. Among about 180,000 distinct CDR3 sequences listed, around 15% were seen once. This clonotype was detected ten times or more. What it binds is not known. This sequence joins TRBV11-2 and TRBJ1-1, with D perhaps matching TRBD1 (6 bases). The sequencing input was PBMCs. This sequence originates from a human donor in good health (CMV status not recorded). Some clones in this sample may be carry-over from other donors' samples. In DNA, the CDR3 is TGTGCCAGCAGCTCGCTACAGGGATGGAACACTGAAGCTTTCTTT. Encoded protein: CASSSLQGWNTEAFF.